This T cell receptor (beta chain) is from a study of patients and donors after allogeneic stem cell transplantation. TCRdb recomputed calls from the RT-PCR reads with MiXCR, one row per CDR3 protein. The table lists 190,000 or so distinct CDR3 sequences, 41% of them singletons. The source is a human donor who was either an allogeneic HSCT recipient or a stem cell or donor lymphocyte infusion donor (not recorded which). It is not recorded whose cells these are; they may come from a transplant donor. Material: blood, either unsorted or a sorted T cell fraction (not recorded which).

The DNA of the CDR3 is TGCGCCAGCAGCCCAATTGTAGTCCCGACAGATACGCAGTATTTT. This translates into CASSPIVVPTDTQYF. This chain connects TRBV4-3 to TRBJ2-3, with unresolved D. Per the germline V gene, CDR1 is LGHNA and CDR2 is YSLEER. This CDR3 contains 15 residues. V was clipped by 4 bases and J by 3 bases, with 14 bases between them.